This T cell receptor beta chain was obtained from a study of blood T cell repertoires in COVID-19. Study-wide context: T cells, B-cell-depleted T cells, or PBMCs provided the cDNA or gDNA that served as material.

In the study's own analysis: Quantification of nucleated cells was approximated via reference gene primer amplification. Method: immunoSEQ multiplex PCR; TCRdb's copy keeps in-frame clones and lacks some. V, J and clone size were drawn from that table, and D and trimming were deduced from the DNA. The sample has fewer than 200,000 clones, about 85% seen once; the top ten hold 1% to 1.2%. Material for sequencing was peripheral blood. This sequence was found in a man aged 35-49 years with acute or convalescent COVID-19.

CDR3 sequence: CASSGDSYEQYF. Here the CDR3 DNA reads TGCGCCAGCAGTGGAGACAGCTACGAGCAGTACTTC. The chain is built from TRBV10-2 and TRBJ2-7; D is perhaps TRBD1 (5 bases). This CDR3 spans 12 amino acids. CDR1 and CDR2 from the germline V gene are WSHSY and SAAADI. The V end was cut by 4 bases, the J end by 3 bases, with 7 bases between.